These 30 T cell receptor beta chains were sequenced from one sample in a study of blood T cell repertoires in COVID-19. The repertoire was sequenced with immunoSEQ multiplex PCR; TCRdb's copy has only in-frame clones and lacks some. This table holds roughly 200,000 clones, roughly 80% found once. Sequencing input: peripheral blood. All receptors derive from a woman in her 70s with acute or convalescent COVID-19.

The chain recombines TRBV2 with TRBJ2-2; the match to TRBD2 covers 9 bases. Germline loops: CDR1 SNHLY, CDR2 FYNNEI. The trim removed 4 bases at V and 5 bases at J, leaving 8 bases unmatched. The CDR3 consists of 16 residues. The CDR3 DNA follows: TGTGCCAGCAGTGGGTTTAGCGGGAGAGGAACCGGGGAGCTGTTTTTT. It is translated as CASSGFSGRGTGELFF.

The table lists this clone with a few counts. The V call is TRBV7-3, the J call TRBJ2-2; the match to TRBD2 covers 9 bases. Germline V gene sequence: CDR1 SGHTA, CDR2 FQGTGA. The CDR3 consists of 16 residues. V lost 5 bases and J lost 4; bases outside the gene matches: 8. In nucleotides, the CDR3 is TGTGCCAGCAGCCCTCAAGCGGGAGGACTCACCGGGGAGCTGTTTTTT. Translated, it gives CASSPQAGGLTGELFF.

This clone has only one observation. This sequence joins TRBV10-3 and TRBJ1-5; 9 bases align to TRBD1. The CDR3 is made up of 17 amino acids. Germline CDR1 ENHRY, CDR2 SYGVKD. Trimming removed 3 bases from V and 3 bases from J; junction bases left unmatched: 9. CDR3 residues: CAISDSGTGIDNQPQHF. CDR3 bases: TGTGCCATCAGTGACTCCGGGACAGGGATTGACAATCAGCCCCAGCATTTT.

The chain carries TRBV2 and TRBJ2-2; 13 nucleotides agree with TRBD2. Germline loops: CDR1 SNHLY, CDR2 FYNNEI. V shed 0 bases, J shed 8 bases, and the junction held 3 bases outside the gene matches. The CDR3 extends over 16 amino acids. CDR3 amino acids: CASSEAQTSGRGELFF. In DNA form, the CDR3 reads TGTGCCAGCAGTGAAGCGCAGACTAGCGGGAGGGGGGAGCTGTTTTTT.

This clone appeared a few times. The chain has TRBV6-6 and TRBJ1-3, with D tentatively TRBD1 (6 bases). CDR3 size: 14 residues. CDR1 is MNHNY and CDR2 is SVGAGI in the germline V gene (reference sequence). Trimming stripped 8 bases from V and 2 bases from J, with 13 bases between. CDR3 sequence reads: CASHTGPTGNTIYF. The CDR3 DNA is TGTGCCAGCCATACAGGGCCAACTGGAAACACCATATATTTT.

The genes are TRBV2 and TRBJ2-3, with 16 positions matching TRBD2. Germline-derived CDR1 and CDR2 are SNHLY and FYNNEI. V gave up 8 bases and J gave up 1 base; unmatched junction bases: 6. The CDR3 has 17 amino acids. In DNA, the CDR3 is TGTGCCAGCGGCGGGACTAGCGGGAGGGGTGGCACAGATACGCAGTATTTT. Translated: CASGGTSGRGGTDTQYF.

This clone is a singleton in its sample. The J gene is TRBJ1-2, the V gene TRBV28; 8 bases are a match to TRBD1. The V and J ends lost 5 bases and 4 bases, in that order; junction bases with no gene match: 12. The CDR3 sequence is 16 residues long. CDR1 is MDHEN, CDR2 SYDVKM, per germline. The CDR3 nucleotides are TGTGCCAGCAGTCTCCCGGACAGGGATCGCGCCTATGGCTACACCTTC. Translating gives CASSLPDRDRAYGYTF.

The chain combines TRBV28 with TRBJ2-7; the D gene is possibly TRBD1 (6 bases). This CDR3 region has 14 residues. V dropped 5 bases and J dropped 5 bases, with 16 bases sitting between them. Per germline, CDR1 MDHEN and CDR2 SYDVKM. As DNA, the CDR3 is TGTGCCAGCAGTCCGGAACAGGGTTTCCACGAGCAGTACTTC. It translates to CASSPEQGFHEQYF.

This chain connects TRBV6-1 to TRBJ1-6, with D unresolved. Looked up from germline, CDR1 is MNHNS and CDR2 is SASEGT. The ends were cut back, 1 base at V and 9 bases at J, with 4 bases in the middle. The CDR3 sequence is 12 residues long. For the CDR3, the DNA is TGTGCCAGCAGTGAAGTATTTTCACCCCTCCACTTT. Residues: CASSEVFSPLHF.

The gene calls are TRBV15 and TRBJ2-5; 10 nucleotides line up with TRBD1. The CDR3 length is 15 residues. Per germline, CDR1 LNHNV and CDR2 YYDKDF (reference sequence). J was trimmed by 4 bases and V by 5 bases; bases with no gene match: 7. In nucleotides, the CDR3 is TGTGCCACCAGCCGACGGACAGGGGGAGGAGAGACCCAGTACTTC. This sequence encodes CATSRRTGGGETQYF.

The chain employs TRBV5-1 and TRBJ2-2; 8 nucleotides line up with TRBD1. Trimming took 0 bases from V and 1 from J; bases not matched to a gene: 2. CDR1 and CDR2 from the germline V gene are SGHRS and YFSETQ. This CDR3 is 16 amino acids long. The CDR3 DNA reads as TGCGCCAGCAGCTTGGGCGGGACAGGGAACACCGGGGAGCTGTTTTTT. It codes for CASSLGGTGNTGELFF.

CDR3 loop: CASVSGRAFGELFF. CDR3 nucleotide sequence: TGTGCCAGTGTGAGCGGGAGGGCCTTCGGGGAGCTGTTTTTT. This chain connects TRBV19 to TRBJ2-2; 10 positions agree with TRBD2. From germline, CDR1 is LNHDA and CDR2 SQIVND (reference sequence). The CDR3 is 14 amino acids. The junction had 7 bases not matched to a gene; V was cut back by 8 bases and J by 7 bases.

This clone was counted once. CDR3 DNA: TGTGCCAGCTCACGGAACAGGGAAGAAGTTCAGCCCCAGCATTTT. Its protein is CASSRNREEVQPQHF. V usage is TRBV18 and J usage is TRBJ1-5, with D possibly being TRBD1 (6 bases). The germline CDR1 and CDR2 sequences are KGHSH and LQKENI. This CDR3 spans 15 amino acids. Trimming removed 4 bases from V and 6 bases from J, with 16 bases in between. The complete variable domain, with remaining parts taken from reference TRBV18 and TRBJ1-5, reads NAGVMQNPRHLVRRRGQEARLRCSPMKGHSHVYWYRQLPEEGLKFMVYLQKENIIDESGMPKERFSAEFPKEGPSILRIQQVVRGDSAAYFCASSRNREEVQPQHFGDGTRLSIL.

This chain links TRBV29-1 with TRBJ1-4; D uncertain. V was pared by 1 base and J by 15 bases, with 15 bases between. Germline V gives CDR1 SQVTM, CDR2 ANQGSEA. This CDR3 has 12 residues. CDR3 amino acids: CSVEVGGGGVFF. CDR3 coding DNA: TGCAGCGTTGAAGTTGGAGGCGGCGGGGTGTTTTTT.

The chain employs TRBV9 and TRBJ2-7; TRBD1 might be the D (6 bases). This CDR3 has 14 residues. The V gene lost 3 bases and the J gene lost 1 base, with 11 bases spanning the gap. CDR1 and CDR2 (germline): SGDLS, YYNGEE. The CDR3 protein is CASSGRQESYEQYF. CDR3 DNA: TGTGCCAGCAGCGGCCGACAGGAGTCCTACGAGCAGTACTTC.

The rearrangement joins TRBV11-2 to TRBJ2-7, with TRBD2 matching over 9 bases. The CDR3 spans 14 residues. In germline, CDR1 is SGHAT, CDR2 FQNNGV. V shed 1 base and J 4 bases; nucleotides not matched to a gene: 2. The CDR3 bases are TGTGCCAGCAGCTTAGGGGCGGGAGGGTACGAGCAGTACTTC. It yields the protein CASSLGAGGYEQYF.

This clone was seen once. The chain is built from TRBV11-3 and TRBJ2-7; 7 bases line up with TRBD2. Germline V gene data show CDR1 as SGHNT and CDR2 as YENEEA. V gave up 5 bases and J gave up 2 bases; unmatched junction bases: 6. The CDR3 consists of 14 residues. CDR3 coding DNA: TGTGCCAGCAGCCCGAGCGGGAATACCTACGAGCAGTACTTC. Its protein is CASSPSGNTYEQYF.

The chain couples TRBV27 to TRBJ2-1; 7 nucleotides align to TRBD1. The germline gives CDR1 MNHEY, CDR2 SMNVEV (reference sequence). Germline trimming cut 5 bases from V and 7 bases from J; bases unmatched to any gene: 2. The CDR3 spans 12 residues. CDR3 sequence: CASSLQGNEQFF. The DNA of the CDR3 is TGTGCCAGCAGTCTACAGGGGAATGAGCAGTTCTTC.

This chain links TRBV6-6 with TRBJ1-5; 7 bases are a match to TRBD1. The germline gives CDR1 MNHNY, CDR2 SVGAGI (reference sequence). V lost 4 bases to trimming and J lost 3 bases; unmatched junction nucleotides: 3. There are 14 residues in the CDR3. The CDR3 DNA is TGTGCCAGCAGTTCCGGACAGGTCAATCAGCCCCAGCATTTT. It encodes CASSSGQVNQPQHF.

The chain recombines TRBV28 with TRBJ1-3; a weak D match, TRBD1 (5 bases). V was clipped by 3 bases and J by 5 bases, with 11 bases between them. CDR1 MDHEN and CDR2 SYDVKM come from the germline V gene. The length of the CDR3 is 14 residues. This chain's CDR3 is CASSFRVFRNTIYF. DNA of the CDR3: TGTGCCAGCAGTTTCAGGGTATTTCGAAACACCATATATTTT.

The CDR3 region has the DNA TGCAGCTCTTGTCAGGGATTCGGGAACACTGAAGCTTTCTTT. The encoded protein is CSSCQGFGNTEAFF. This rearrangement joins TRBV29-1 to TRBJ1-1; D perhaps matches TRBD1 (5 bases). Germline loops: CDR1 SQVTM, CDR2 ANQGSEA. The CDR3 is 14 amino acids. The V end was cut by 8 bases, the J end by 1 base, with 17 bases between.

The genes are TRBV21-1 and TRBJ1-6; the table calls TRBD1, which could not be checked here. TRBV21-1 corresponds to a pseudogene. The CDR3 contains 19 residues. The CDR3 bases are TGTGCCAGCAAGAGGACTAATGGGGACAGGGGGCCTTATAATTCACCCCTCCACTTT. Translating it yields CASKRTNGDRGPYNSPLHF.

The V and J genes are TRBV4-1 and TRBJ1-5; TRBD1 matches at 10 bases. Trimming took 4 bases from V and 9 from J; bases not matched to a gene: 9. The CDR3 is 15 residues long. Per germline, CDR1 MGHRA and CDR2 YSYEKL. The CDR3 is CASSPGQGEYLPQHF. CDR3 DNA sequence: TGCGCCAGCAGCCCCGGACAGGGGGAATATCTGCCCCAGCATTTT.

CDR3 in amino acids: CASSPGTGFEKLFF. In DNA form, the CDR3 reads TGTGCCAGCAGCCCCGGGACAGGGTTTGAAAAACTGTTTTTT. The gene calls are TRBV7-9 and TRBJ1-4, with TRBD1 matching 9 bases. J lost 7 bases, V lost 5 bases, and 5 bases had no gene match. This CDR3 region has 14 residues. Germline-derived CDR1 and CDR2 are SEHNR and FQNEAQ (reference sequence).

This clone was picked up one time. The gene calls are TRBV5-5 and TRBJ2-7, with a weak D call TRBD1 (6 bases). V lost 0 bases to trimming and J lost 3 bases, with 10 bases between them. Per germline, CDR1 SGHKS and CDR2 YYEKEE (reference sequence). This CDR3 is built from 14 residues. The DNA for the CDR3 is TGTGCCAGCAGCTTGGACAGGGCAAACTACGAGCAGTACTTC. It specifies CASSLDRANYEQYF.

The chain uses TRBV7-9 and TRBJ1-3; D might be TRBD1 (5 bases). The germline V and J ends were trimmed by 0 bases and 3 bases, with 9 bases remaining between them. This CDR3 contains 15 residues. Germline lookup yields CDR1 SEHNR and CDR2 FQNEAQ (reference sequence). CDR3 loop: CASSLAVQDGNTIYF. The CDR3 DNA sequence: TGTGCCAGCAGCTTAGCGGTACAGGATGGAAACACCATATATTTT.

The rearrangement joins TRBV6-6 to TRBJ1-2; 7 bases agree with TRBD1. Germline trimming cut 6 bases from V and 4 bases from J; bases unmatched to any gene: 11. This CDR3 has 15 amino acids. Germline assignment: CDR1 MNHNY and CDR2 SVGAGI (reference sequence). CDR3 loop: CASSRDRVIGYGYTF. CDR3 DNA sequence: TGTGCCAGCAGCCGTGACAGGGTCATTGGCTATGGCTACACCTTC.

This clone has a single count. The gene calls are TRBV7-3 and TRBJ2-7; 8 bases agree with TRBD1. The germline gives CDR1 SGHTA, CDR2 FQGTGA. With 6 bases clipped from V and 7 bases from J, the junction kept 8 bases outside the gene matches. The CDR3 consists of 13 residues. The CDR3 coding sequence is TGTGCCAGCAGTTTCGTCCGGGACAGGGAGCAGTACTTC. Protein: CASSFVRDREQYF.

This clone was seen once. The chain links TRBV2 to TRBJ2-7; 11 bases line up with TRBD1. This CDR3 comprises 14 residues. J lost 9 bases, V lost 6 bases, and 10 bases had no gene match. The germline CDR1 and CDR2 sequences are SNHLY and FYNNEI. The CDR3 DNA sequence: TGTGCCAGCAGCGCCGGGACAGGGGGTCTCGGGCAGTACTTC. Amino acid sequence: CASSAGTGGLGQYF.

The chain is built from TRBV20-1 and TRBJ2-7; TRBD1 might be the D (7 bases). V was shortened by 7 bases and J by 3 bases, with 10 bases between the two germline ends. The CDR3 is 11 residues long. Germline CDR1 reads DFQATT; CDR2 reads SNEGSKA (reference sequence). CDR3 residues: CSGGTVYEQYF. CDR3 sequence (DNA): TGCAGTGGCGGGACAGTCTACGAGCAGTACTTC.